These T cell receptor beta chains were read from a single sample in a study of cytomegalovirus exposure and HLA in healthy donors. TCRdb's table, derived via immunoSEQ multiplex PCR, lists solely in-frame clones and lacks some. The data show 150,000 to 200,000 clones, 65% to 80% seen once. The sequenced sample consisted of PBMCs. The source of these receptors is a woman in her 30s in good health and CMV-seropositive. Each CDR3 is given with its conserved first and last residue.

j_call: TRBJ2-4; v_call: TRBV25-1; cdr3_aa: CASSEPGLYIQYF
j_call: TRBJ2-7; v_call: TRBV5-1; cdr3_aa: CASSLGRERGEQYF
j_call: TRBJ2-7; v_call: TRBV29-1; cdr3_aa: CSVGQGADESEQYF
j_call: TRBJ2-7; v_call: TRBV6-1; cdr3_aa: CASSKDRGAYEQYF
j_call: TRBJ2-7; v_call: TRBV11-2; cdr3_aa: CASSLAFGTHYEQYF
j_call: TRBJ2-5; v_call: TRBV5-1; cdr3_aa: CASSLFSGGWETQYF
j_call: TRBJ2-2; v_call: TRBV5-5; cdr3_aa: CASGDSGSRAGELFF
j_call: TRBJ1-2; v_call: TRBV27; cdr3_aa: CASSHETGYGYTF
j_call: TRBJ1-3; v_call: TRBV6-5; cdr3_aa: CATYGTGFSGNTIYF
j_call: TRBJ2-2; v_call: TRBV7-9; cdr3_aa: CASSYIPLAGLANTGELFF
j_call: TRBJ2-2; v_call: TRBV29-1; cdr3_aa: CSVADPSGTVTGELFF
j_call: TRBJ2-2; v_call: TRBV6-1; cdr3_aa: CAIRGGANTGELFF
j_call: TRBJ2-7; v_call: TRBV11-3; cdr3_aa: CASSFGGRYEQYF
j_call: TRBJ2-2; v_call: TRBV10-2; cdr3_aa: CASSRSGTGGRPPGELFF
j_call: TRBJ2-7; v_call: TRBV6-5; cdr3_aa: CASRTSGTYEQYF
j_call: TRBJ2-1; v_call: TRBV29-1; cdr3_aa: CSVGGLGSGNEQFF
j_call: TRBJ2-6; v_call: TRBV18; cdr3_aa: CASSLRTGGDAGANVLTF
j_call: TRBJ2-3; v_call: TRBV4-1; cdr3_aa: CASSQRGDTQYF
j_call: TRBJ2-7; v_call: TRBV5-6; cdr3_aa: CASSPDSAYEQYF
j_call: TRBJ1-1; v_call: TRBV7-9; cdr3_aa: CASSLLGSQGEAFF
j_call: TRBJ1-1; v_call: TRBV9; cdr3_aa: CASSKTGGDAEAFF
j_call: TRBJ2-7; v_call: TRBV27; cdr3_aa: CASSLSSPPQGYRYEQYF
j_call: TRBJ1-5; v_call: TRBV7-9; cdr3_aa: CASSSVGGPYHSNQPQHF
j_call: TRBJ2-3; v_call: TRBV5-1; cdr3_aa: CASTGQFTDTQYF
j_call: TRBJ2-3; v_call: TRBV6-5; cdr3_aa: CASSPPEGADTQYF
j_call: TRBJ1-2; v_call: TRBV2; cdr3_aa: CASSPRPDSYGYTF
j_call: TRBJ1-4; v_call: TRBV7-2; cdr3_aa: CASSLYDSHNEKLFF
j_call: TRBJ2-7; v_call: TRBV6-4; cdr3_aa: CASSDLTSGVSYEQYF
j_call: TRBJ2-3; v_call: TRBV2; cdr3_aa: CASRRGSTDTQYF
j_call: TRBJ1-6; v_call: TRBV28; cdr3_aa: CASKVDRVLTSSYNSPLHF
j_call: TRBJ2-7; v_call: TRBV6-5; cdr3_aa: CASSTDRSSYEQYF
j_call: TRBJ1-6; v_call: TRBV2; cdr3_aa: CASSVREASYNSPLHF
j_call: TRBJ2-7; v_call: TRBV7-2; cdr3_aa: CASSPGGGAAQYF
j_call: TRBJ2-3; v_call: TRBV7-9; cdr3_aa: CASSLQSADTQYF
j_call: TRBJ1-4; v_call: TRBV6-5; cdr3_aa: CASSPQGGGGEKLFF
j_call: TRBJ2-1; v_call: TRBV18; cdr3_aa: CASSPWTGGDEQFF
j_call: TRBJ1-5; v_call: TRBV4-1; cdr3_aa: CASSHGQPNQPQHF
j_call: TRBJ2-2; v_call: TRBV18; cdr3_aa: CASSPPLAGTGELFF
j_call: TRBJ1-5; v_call: TRBV12-5; cdr3_aa: CASGGGAGQNQPQHF
j_call: TRBJ2-7; v_call: TRBV20-1; cdr3_aa: CSAGPAYEQYF
j_call: TRBJ2-5; v_call: TRBV18; cdr3_aa: CASSPGGRVQETQYF
j_call: TRBJ1-1; v_call: TRBV16; cdr3_aa: CASSQSAGGSNTEAFF
j_call: TRBJ2-1; v_call: TRBV7-6; cdr3_aa: CASRGGAGYNEQFF
j_call: TRBJ2-1; v_call: TRBV6-1; cdr3_aa: CASSDRLAGRQHEQFF
j_call: TRBJ1-1; v_call: TRBV15; cdr3_aa: CATSMGVKEDAFF
j_call: TRBJ2-7; v_call: TRBV7-9; cdr3_aa: CASSLAQGTGVYEQYF
j_call: TRBJ1-4; v_call: TRBV11-2; cdr3_aa: CASSSAQTASTNEKLFF
j_call: TRBJ2-5; v_call: TRBV29-1; cdr3_aa: CSVPKGQIETQYF
j_call: TRBJ1-2; v_call: TRBV6-5; cdr3_aa: CASSNSGSLYGYTF
j_call: TRBJ2-7; v_call: TRBV7-2; cdr3_aa: CASSPGGYEQYF